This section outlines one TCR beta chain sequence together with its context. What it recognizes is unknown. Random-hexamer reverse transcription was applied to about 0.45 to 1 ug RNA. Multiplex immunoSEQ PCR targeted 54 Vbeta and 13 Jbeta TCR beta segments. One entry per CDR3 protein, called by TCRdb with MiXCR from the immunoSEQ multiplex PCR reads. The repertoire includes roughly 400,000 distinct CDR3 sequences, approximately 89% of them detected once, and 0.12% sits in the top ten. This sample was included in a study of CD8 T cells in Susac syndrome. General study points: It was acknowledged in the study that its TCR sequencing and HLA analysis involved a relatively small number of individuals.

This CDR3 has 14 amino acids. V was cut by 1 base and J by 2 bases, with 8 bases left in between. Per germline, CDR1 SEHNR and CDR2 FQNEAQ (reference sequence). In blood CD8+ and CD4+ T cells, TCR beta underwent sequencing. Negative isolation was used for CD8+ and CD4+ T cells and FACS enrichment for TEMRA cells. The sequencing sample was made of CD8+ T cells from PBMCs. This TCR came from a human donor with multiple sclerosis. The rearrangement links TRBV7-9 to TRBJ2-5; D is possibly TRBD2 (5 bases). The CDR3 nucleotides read TGTGCCAGCAGCTTAGACGGGGATCAAGAGACCCAGTACTTC. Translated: CASSLDGDQETQYF.